Listed below are T cell receptor beta chains from one sample, sequenced in a study of blood T cell repertoires in COVID-19. Sequencing was performed with immunoSEQ multiplex PCR; in TCRdb, only in-frame clones are kept and a portion is missing. The data hold more than 250,000 clones, with approximately 84% observed a single time. The source material was PBMCs or T cells enriched from blood (not recorded which). These receptors all stem from a woman younger than 30 who had recovered from COVID-19. CDR3s include the opening cysteine and the closing phenylalanine or tryptophan. A D gene is named only where the DNA matches it firmly. The size of a clone is reported for some rows only, either as once, few or many, or as a class for expanded clones.

.	TRBJ1-2	TRBV3-1/TRBV3-2	few	TGTGCCAGCAGCCTCCAAAGGGAGTGGTATGGCTACACCTTC	CASSLQREWYGYTF
TRBD2	TRBJ2-1	TRBV28	.	TGTGCCACAGGACTAGCGGGAGTTGAGCAGTTCTTC	CATGLAGVEQFF
.	TRBJ1-5	TRBV18	.	TGTGCCAGCTCACTAGCGGACGGGCGGGGGCCCCAGCATTTT	CASSLADGRGPQHF
TRBD1	TRBJ1-2	TRBV18	.	TGTGCCAGCTCACCGACCCCCATCGCAGGGGGCGACTATGGCTACACCTTC	CASSPTPIAGGDYGYTF
TRBD1	TRBJ1-4	TRBV6-6	.	TGTGCCAGCAGTCAATACGGGACAGGGTATGAGGCTAATGAAAAACTGTTTTTT	CASSQYGTGYEANEKLFF
.	TRBJ1-2	TRBV7-8	.	TGTGCCAGCAGCTTAGGTCCGGACAGACGATCCCCGGGCTACACCTTC	CASSLGPDRRSPGYTF
.	TRBJ2-1	TRBV28	.	TGTGCCAGCAGTTTATGGACGGGAGCTATGAATGAGCAGTTCTTC	CASSLWTGAMNEQFF
.	TRBJ2-4	TRBV2	.	TGTGCCAGCAGGGGAGTCATTCAGTACTTC	CASRGVIQYF
.	TRBJ2-7	TRBV7-8	.	TGTGCCAGCAGCTTAATCAGGGTCGGTGGCTACGAGCAGTACTTC	CASSLIRVGGYEQYF
.	TRBJ1-6	TRBV11-2	few	TGTGCCAGCAGCTTCCGCAGGCCGGATTCACCCCTCCACTTT	CASSFRRPDSPLHF
.	TRBJ1-2	TRBV6-5	.	TGTGCCAGCAGTTATTTCCGTCAGAGTAGCGATGGCTACACCTTC	CASSYFRQSSDGYTF
.	TRBJ2-5	TRBV18	.	TGTGCCAGCTCACCAGTTGAAGGGGTCGAGGAGACCCAGTACTTC	CASSPVEGVEETQYF
.	TRBJ2-5	TRBV20-1	.	TGCAGTGCTAGTCGTTGGGGGGAAGTACACCAAGAGACCCAGTACTTC	CSASRWGEVHQETQYF
TRBD1	TRBJ2-7	TRBV5-4	.	TGTGCCAGCAGCCAACAGGGGAATTTCCACGAGCAGTACTTC	CASSQQGNFHEQYF
TRBD1	TRBJ1-4	TRBV6-6	.	TGTGCCAGCAGTCATGACAGGGGAGGGGGTGAAAAACTGTTTTTT	CASSHDRGGGEKLFF
.	TRBJ1-2	TRBV3-1/TRBV3-2	.	TGTGCCAGCAGCCAAACAGTCTATGGCTACACCTTC	CASSQTVYGYTF
TRBD1	TRBJ1-2	TRBV5-6	.	TGTGCCAGCAGCTCAGGGACAGTTTCTAACTATGGCTACACCTTC	CASSSGTVSNYGYTF
.	TRBJ2-7	TRBV7-2	few	TGTGCCAGCAGTTCCCAGAGGGTGACCTACGAGCAGTACTTC	CASSSQRVTYEQYF
.	TRBJ1-1	TRBV29-1	once	TGCAGCGTTGAACAGGGGAACACTGAAGCTTTCTTT	CSVEQGNTEAFF
.	TRBJ2-5	TRBV5-1	.	TGCGCCAGCAGCTTGGGAACGGGGGGCGAGGAGACCCAGTACTTC	CASSLGTGGEETQYF
TRBD1	TRBJ1-1	TRBV25-1	.	TGTGCCAGCAGTGAACTGGGGACAGGGTGGGTCGGAGCTTTCTTT	CASSELGTGWVGAFF
.	TRBJ1-5	TRBV9	.	TGTGCCCGAACAGGGTTTGGGATCAGCCCCCAGCATTTT	CARTGFGISPQHF
.	TRBJ1-2	TRBV5-1	.	TGCGCCAGCAGCTTCCAGGCGGGCTATGGCTACACCTTC	CASSFQAGYGYTF
.	TRBJ1-1	TRBV2	.	TGTGCCAGCAGTGGGCGGGGGCAGGAAGCTTTCTTT	CASSGRGQEAFF
.	TRBJ1-1	TRBV5-1	.	TGCGCCAGCAGCTCCGGTTTGGACACTGAAGCTTTCTTT	CASSSGLDTEAFF
.	TRBJ1-2	TRBV7-9	.	TGTGCCAGCAGGAGACATCCCCGAAGACACTATGGCTACACCTTC	CASRRHPRRHYGYTF
.	TRBJ2-3	TRBV18	.	TGTGCCAGCTCACCATCCTGGGACACCACAGATACGCAGTATTTT	CASSPSWDTTDTQYF
TRBD2	TRBJ2-5	TRBV29-1	.	TGCAGCGTTAAAGACCTAGCGGGAGAAGAGACCCAGTACTTC	CSVKDLAGEETQYF
TRBD2	TRBJ2-5	TRBV6-2/TRBV6-3	.	TGTGCCAGCAGTTACGGCGGCGGGGGGGGCCGGGAGACCCAGTACTTC	CASSYGGGGGRETQYF
.	TRBJ2-3	TRBV28	.	TGTGCCAGCAGTTTATCGGGTCTCGGCACAGATACGCAGTATTTT	CASSLSGLGTDTQYF
.	TRBJ1-5	TRBV28	.	TGTGCCAGCAGTCCAGGGTTGGGCAATCAGCCCCAGCATTTT	CASSPGLGNQPQHF
TRBD1	TRBJ1-5	TRBV30	.	TGTGCCTGGAGTGGCTACGGGACAGCGGGCAATCAGCCCCAGCATTTT	CAWSGYGTAGNQPQHF
.	TRBJ1-5	TRBV11-2	.	TGTGCCAGCAGCTTAGGGTTGGGGAGGTGGCAGCCCCAGCATTTT	CASSLGLGRWQPQHF
TRBD2	TRBJ2-7	TRBV5-1	.	TGCGCCAGCAGCTTCACGGCTAGCGGGAGGTACGAGCAGTACTTC	CASSFTASGRYEQYF
TRBD1	TRBJ1-2	TRBV3-1/TRBV3-2	.	TGTGCCAGCAGCCAAGACAGGGGGCGGGGCTACACCTTC	CASSQDRGRGYTF
.	TRBJ1-1	TRBV15	.	TGTGCCACCAGCAGAGGGGAGGGGGAGGACACTGAAGCTTTCTTT	CATSRGEGEDTEAFF
.	TRBJ1-1	TRBV3-1/TRBV3-2	.	TGTGCCAGCAGCTTTACAGGGAATACTGAAGCTTTCTTT	CASSFTGNTEAFF
TRBD2	TRBJ2-5	TRBV28	.	TGTGCCAGCAGTCCCGGGGGGTTGTACCAAGAGACCCAGTACTTC	CASSPGGLYQETQYF
TRBD2	TRBJ2-1	TRBV10-1	.	TGCGCCAGCAGTGAGTCGGGATATCACCTCAACCTAGCGGGGGAACACAATGAGCAGTTCTTC	CASSESGYHLNLAGEHNEQFF
.	TRBJ2-7	TRBV13	.	TGTGCCAGCAGCTTAGAAGCGTCCTACGAGCAGTACTTC	CASSLEASYEQYF
.	TRBJ2-1	TRBV9	.	TGTGCCAGCAGCCCCGGGGGCAATGAGCAGTTCTTC	CASSPGGNEQFF
TRBD2	TRBJ2-4	TRBV5-5	.	TGTGCCAGCAGCTCCGGACTAGCGGGAGACAAAAACATTCAGTACTTC	CASSSGLAGDKNIQYF
.	TRBJ1-2	TRBV7-2	.	TGTGCCAGCAGCCCGGGAGAAGGGAAGTATGGCTACACCTTC	CASSPGEGKYGYTF
TRBD2	TRBJ2-2	TRBV7-2	.	TGTGCCAGCAGCACCCAACTAGCGGGAGTCACCGGGGAGCTGTTTTTT	CASSTQLAGVTGELFF
TRBD1	TRBJ1-1	TRBV27	once	TGTGCCAGCAATGGACAGGGTGGAACTGAAGCTTTCTTT	CASNGQGGTEAFF
.	TRBJ2-3	TRBV10-1	.	TGCGCCAGCAGTGAGTCCCGCGGAGGCACAGATACGCAGTATTTT	CASSESRGGTDTQYF
.	TRBJ2-2	TRBV5-1	.	TGCGCCAGCCTCTTTCAGGGCACCGGGGAGCTGTTTTTT	CASLFQGTGELFF
.	TRBJ1-3	TRBV18	.	TGTGCCAGCTCACCACCGTCGGGAAACACCATATATTTT	CASSPPSGNTIYF
.	TRBJ2-5	TRBV6-5	.	TGTGCCAGCAGTTACGATCGGCAGGTTCAAGAGACCCAGTACTTC	CASSYDRQVQETQYF
TRBD2	TRBJ2-1	TRBV5-1	.	TGCGCCAGCAGCCGCCCAGGCGGGGGGGCCCTCAATGAGCAGTTCTTC	CASSRPGGGALNEQFF
TRBD1	TRBJ2-1	TRBV5-4	.	TGTGCCAGCAGCTTTAAGAACTCAGGGGGCAATGAGCAGTTCTTC	CASSFKNSGGNEQFF
.	TRBJ1-2	TRBV30	.	TGTGCCTGGAGTGTACTATATAGTTGGGGGGGCCGTTATGGCTACACCTTC	CAWSVLYSWGGRYGYTF
TRBD1	TRBJ1-1	TRBV11-2	.	TGTGCCAGCAGCTTGACCTTCCCGGGACAGGGGAACACTGAAGCTTTCTTT	CASSLTFPGQGNTEAFF
.	TRBJ2-5	TRBV2	once	TGTGCCAGCAGTGAGAGGGGGCAAGAGACCCAGTACTTC	CASSERGQETQYF
TRBD2	TRBJ2-1	TRBV7-3	.	TGTGCCAGCAACCTGGGACTAGCGGAGAACAATGAGCAGTTCTTC	CASNLGLAENNEQFF
.	TRBJ1-1	TRBV9	.	TGTGCCAGCAGCTCTGAACCGGGGGGGAGCACTGAAGCTTTCTTT	CASSSEPGGSTEAFF
.	TRBJ1-1	TRBV12-3/TRBV12-4	.	TGTGCCAGCTGCGAACAGTTAAACACTGAAGCTTTCTTT	CASCEQLNTEAFF
.	TRBJ1-1	TRBV27	.	TGTGCCAGCAGTTTACACAGGTCCACTGAAGCTTTCTTT	CASSLHRSTEAFF